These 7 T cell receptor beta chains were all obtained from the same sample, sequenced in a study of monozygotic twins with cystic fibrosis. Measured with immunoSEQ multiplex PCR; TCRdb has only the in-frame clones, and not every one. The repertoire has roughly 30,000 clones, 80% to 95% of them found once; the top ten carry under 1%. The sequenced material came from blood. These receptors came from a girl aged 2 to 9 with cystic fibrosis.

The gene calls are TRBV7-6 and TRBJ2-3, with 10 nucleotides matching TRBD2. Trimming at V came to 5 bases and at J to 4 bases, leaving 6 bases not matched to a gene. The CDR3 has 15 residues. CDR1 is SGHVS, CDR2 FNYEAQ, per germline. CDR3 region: CASSPGLAKADTQYF. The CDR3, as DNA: TGTGCCAGCAGCCCGGGACTAGCGAAGGCAGATACGCAGTATTTT.

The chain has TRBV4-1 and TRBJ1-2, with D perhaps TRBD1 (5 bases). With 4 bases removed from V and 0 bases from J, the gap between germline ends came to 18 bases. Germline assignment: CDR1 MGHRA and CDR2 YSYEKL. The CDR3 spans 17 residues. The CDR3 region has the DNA TGCGCCAGCAGCCGCGCAAGGGGCCCGACAGCTAACTATGGCTACACCTTC. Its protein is CASSRARGPTANYGYTF.

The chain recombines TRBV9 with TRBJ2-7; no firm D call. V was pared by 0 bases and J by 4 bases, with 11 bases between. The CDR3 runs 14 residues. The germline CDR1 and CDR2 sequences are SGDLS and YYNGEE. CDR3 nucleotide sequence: TGTGCCAGCAGCGTAGGTTTTGCAGCTTACGAGCAGTACTTC. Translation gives CASSVGFAAYEQYF.

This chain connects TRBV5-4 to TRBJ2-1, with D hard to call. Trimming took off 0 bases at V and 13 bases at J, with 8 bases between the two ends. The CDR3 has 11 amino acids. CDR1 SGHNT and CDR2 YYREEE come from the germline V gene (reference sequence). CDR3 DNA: TGTGCCAGCAGCTTGGATTGGCAACAGTTCTTC. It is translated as CASSLDWQQFF.

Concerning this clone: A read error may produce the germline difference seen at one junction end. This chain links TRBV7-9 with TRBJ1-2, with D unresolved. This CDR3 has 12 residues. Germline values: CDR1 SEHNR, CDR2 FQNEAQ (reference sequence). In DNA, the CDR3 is TGTGCCAGCAACTTACTCCTCTATGGCTACACCTTC. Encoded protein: CASNLLLYGYTF. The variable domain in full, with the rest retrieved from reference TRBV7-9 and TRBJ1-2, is DTGVSQNPRHKITKRGQNVTFRCDPISEHNRLYWYRQTLGQGPEFLTYFQNEAQLEKSRLLSDRFSAERPKGSFSTLEIQRTEQGDSAMYLCASNLLLYGYTFGSGTRLTVV.

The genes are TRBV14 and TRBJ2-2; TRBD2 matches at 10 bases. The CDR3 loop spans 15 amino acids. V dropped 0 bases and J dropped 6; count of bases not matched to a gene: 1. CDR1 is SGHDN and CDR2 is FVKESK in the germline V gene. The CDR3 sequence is CASSQDLAGAGELFF. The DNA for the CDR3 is TGTGCCAGCAGCCAAGATCTAGCGGGGGCCGGGGAGCTGTTTTTT.

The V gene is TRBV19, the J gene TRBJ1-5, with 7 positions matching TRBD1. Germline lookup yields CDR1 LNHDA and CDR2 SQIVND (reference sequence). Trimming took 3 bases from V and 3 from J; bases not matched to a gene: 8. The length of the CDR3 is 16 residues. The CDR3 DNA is TGTGCCAGTAGTATTTGGGGACAGAACCCCAATCAGCCCCAGCATTTT. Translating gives CASSIWGQNPNQPQHF.